The count of the clone carrying this T cell receptor (beta chain) is one. An even split of each subset's genomic DNA across several immunoSEQ plates was performed. Profiling relied on immunoSEQ multiplex PCR, and the TCRdb table lists in-frame clones only, not all of them. This table holds around 2.5 million clones, 93% found once. CDR3 length: 11 amino acids. Germline values: CDR1 DFQATT, CDR2 SNEGSKA (reference sequence). Deletions cut 5 bases from V and 12 bases from J, with 14 bases between. This entry belongs to a study of shared clonotypes between healthy human individuals. About the study: Per-donor plates numbered three CD4 naive, three CD4 memory, two CD8 naive and one CD8 memory.

The chain joins TRBV20-1 to TRBJ2-1, with D uncertain. The TCR sequence derives from a man between 18 and 35 years old in good health. Some clones in this sample may be carry-over from other donors' samples. The specimen was naive CD4+ T cells from PBMCs. Sample subset: CD45RA+ positively selected. The CDR3 nucleotides read TGCAGTGCTCCCCCCTCGGACGTGCAGTTCTTC. Protein: CSAPPSDVQFF.